This T cell receptor beta chain was found in a study of regulatory T cells in long-lasting Graves disease. V lost 4 bases to trimming and J lost 8 bases; unmatched junction nucleotides: 10. CDR3 length: 15 amino acids. The germline V gene encodes CDR1 LNHDA and CDR2 SQIVND (reference sequence). Time point defined: newly diagnosed GD, antithyroid drugs for less than 3 months. PBMC RNA served as the TCR library source. Each of the patients was recruited from an endocrinology department situated in Xi'an, China. This clonotype was seen only a few times. For TCR beta, libraries came from iRepertoire HTBI primers and Arm-PCR of CDR3 regions. One entry per CDR3 protein results from TCRdb running MiXCR on the multiplex PCR reads. The sample has about 210,000 distinct CDR3 sequences, roughly 19% seen once; the top ten hold 12%. The same data also went into a second study, on T cells in Graves' hyperthyroidism and ophthalmopathy.

The chain has TRBV19 and TRBJ1-4; the match to TRBD1 covers 7 bases. This sequence was found in a woman in her 30s with Graves disease. The material was peripheral blood mononuclear cells (PBMCs), obtained at new diagnosis, from a patient treated with antithyroid drugs. The CDR3 spells CASSRDRDSWEKLFF. In nucleotides, the CDR3 is TGTGCCAGTAGTAGGGACCGGGACAGTTGGGAAAAACTGTTTTTT.